The 18 T cell receptor beta chains below were found in one sample sequenced in a study of cytomegalovirus exposure and HLA in healthy donors. Researchers ran the PCR with 60 Vbeta and 13 Jbeta primers. The table came from immunoSEQ multiplex PCR; TCRdb's copy has only in-frame clones and leaves some out. The sample includes 130,000 or so clones, 65% to 90% of them seen just once. Sequencing was carried out using PBMCs. Receptors were obtained from a woman under 30 in good health and CMV-seropositive.

V usage is TRBV9 and J usage is TRBJ2-7; 9 bases fit TRBD1. The CDR3 spans 13 residues. The V gene end was trimmed by 4 bases and the J gene end by 8 bases; junction bases not matched to a gene: 7. The germline gives CDR1 SGDLS, CDR2 YYNGEE. Written as DNA, the CDR3 is TGTGCCAGCAGCACCGGGACAGGGCCCCAGCAGTACTTC. It specifies CASSTGTGPQQYF.

The chain employs TRBV5-1 and TRBJ2-7, with D possibly being TRBD2 (6 bases). Trimming took off 5 bases at V and 1 base at J, with 7 bases between the two ends. CDR3 length: 12 amino acids. Per the germline V gene, CDR1 is SGHRS and CDR2 is YFSETQ. This CDR3 is CASREGSYEQYF. The CDR3 DNA sequence: TGCGCCAGCAGGGAGGGGTCCTACGAGCAGTACTTC.

V usage is TRBV9 and J usage is TRBJ2-2, with D tentatively TRBD2 (6 bases). Germline lookup yields CDR1 SGDLS and CDR2 YYNGEE. The V end was cut by 4 bases, the J end by 7 bases, with 11 bases between. The CDR3 contains 13 residues. CDR3 protein: CASSMWEDGELFF. The CDR3 bases are TGTGCCAGCAGCATGTGGGAGGACGGGGAGCTGTTTTTT.

The J gene is TRBJ1-1, the V gene TRBV7-9; TRBD1 matches at 9 bases. Unmatched junction bases numbered 1, after V lost 8 bases and J lost 0 bases. The germline V gene encodes CDR1 SEHNR and CDR2 FQNEAQ (reference sequence). The CDR3 has 13 residues. CDR3 sequence reads: CASGQGMNTEAFF. CDR3 in DNA: TGTGCCAGCGGACAGGGGATGAACACTGAAGCTTTCTTT.

The J gene is TRBJ2-7, the V gene TRBV6-5; D unclear. CDR1 and CDR2 from the germline V gene are MNHEY and SVGAGI. This CDR3 spans 12 amino acids. With 5 bases removed from V and 3 bases from J, the gap between germline ends came to 8 bases. CDR3 sequence reads: CASSQDYYEQYF. In DNA form, the CDR3 reads TGTGCCAGCAGTCAGGATTACTACGAGCAGTACTTC.

This sequence joins TRBV7-3 and TRBJ2-2; maybe TRBD1 (6 bases). The CDR3 covers 16 residues. V was pared by 1 base and J by 3 bases, with 12 bases between. CDR1 is SGHTA, CDR2 FQGTGA, per germline. The CDR3: CASSLSFGGYTGELFF. The CDR3 DNA reads as TGTGCCAGCAGCTTAAGTTTTGGGGGCTACACCGGGGAGCTGTTTTTT.

The gene calls are TRBV28 and TRBJ1-2, with D perhaps matching TRBD1 (5 bases). The CDR3 extends over 13 amino acids. Germline V gives CDR1 MDHEN, CDR2 SYDVKM. V was clipped by 9 bases and J by 4 bases, with 15 bases between them. CDR3 in DNA: TGTGCCAGTTGGGACGGGGGAACCTATGGCTACACCTTC. This encodes CASWDGGTYGYTF.

This clone has just one count. The chain employs TRBV7-3 and TRBJ2-2; TRBD2 matches at 8 bases. Germline CDR1 reads SGHTA; CDR2 reads FQGTGA. The CDR3 spans 16 residues. V dropped 2 bases and J dropped 3; count of bases not matched to a gene: 5. The CDR3 sequence is CASSLVGGGYTGELFF. CDR3 sequence (DNA): TGTGCCAGCAGCTTAGTCGGGGGGGGATACACCGGGGAGCTGTTTTTT.

This sequence joins TRBV7-9 and TRBJ2-1; 7 bases align to TRBD2. The trim removed 1 base at V and 9 bases at J, leaving 9 bases unmatched. The V gene's germline CDR1 is SEHNR and CDR2 FQNEAQ (reference sequence). CDR3 length: 15 residues. CDR3 sequence: CASSLGTAGGGEQFF. The CDR3 DNA reads TGTGCCAGCAGCTTAGGGACGGCAGGCGGGGGTGAGCAGTTCTTC. The entire variable domain, with the rest obtained from reference TRBV7-9 and TRBJ2-1, is as follows: DTGVSQNPRHKITKRGQNVTFRCDPISEHNRLYWYRQTLGQGPEFLTYFQNEAQLEKSRLLSDRFSAERPKGSFSTLEIQRTEQGDSAMYLCASSLGTAGGGEQFFGPGTRLTVL.

The gene calls are TRBV7-9 and TRBJ2-2, with a possible D match to TRBD1 (6 bases). Germline V gene sequence: CDR1 SEHNR, CDR2 FQNEAQ (reference sequence). This CDR3 has 17 amino acids. V shed 5 bases and J shed 6 bases, with 22 bases lying between them. In DNA form, the CDR3 reads TGTGCCAGCAGCCCTAGCCGGGGCAGGGGAAGATCCGGGGAGCTGTTTTTT. It encodes CASSPSRGRGRSGELFF. The entire variable domain, with the rest obtained from reference TRBV7-9 and TRBJ2-2, is as follows: DTGVSQNPRHKITKRGQNVTFRCDPISEHNRLYWYRQTLGQGPEFLTYFQNEAQLEKSRLLSDRFSAERPKGSFSTLEIQRTEQGDSAMYLCASSPSRGRGRSGELFFGEGSRLTVL.

This chain joins TRBV13 and TRBJ2-7; the D gene is possibly TRBD2 (6 bases). The CDR3 has 17 residues. Trimming took off 5 bases at V and 0 bases at J, with 20 bases between the two ends. Germline V gene data show CDR1 as PRHDT and CDR2 as FYEKMQ (reference sequence). The CDR3 here is CASSPPGGGESSYEQYF. CDR3 DNA sequence: TGTGCCAGCAGCCCCCCCGGGGGTGGGGAGAGCTCCTACGAGCAGTACTTC.

In nucleotides, the CDR3 is TGTGCCAGCAGCGTAGAGGCAGGGGCTAACTATGGCTACACCTTC. Translation gives CASSVEAGANYGYTF. V is TRBV9 and J is TRBJ1-2; D perhaps matches TRBD1 (6 bases). The CDR3 covers 15 residues. In germline, CDR1 is SGDLS, CDR2 YYNGEE. V gave up 0 bases and J gave up 0 bases, with 9 bases separating them.

The table lists this clone with a count of one. At one end the junction does not follow the germline gene, possibly because of a read error. V is TRBV7-9 and J is TRBJ1-3, with TRBD1 identical over 8 bases. Germline V gene lookup returns CDR1 SEHNR and CDR2 FQNEAQ (reference sequence). This CDR3 is 16 amino acids long. CDR3: CSSSLGDRLSGNTIYF. The CDR3, as DNA: TGTTCCAGCAGCTTAGGGGACAGGCTATCTGGAAACACCATATATTTT.

The CDR3 sequence is CASSTGGPGETQYF. CDR3 coding DNA: TGCGCCAGCAGCACGGGGGGGCCGGGCGAGACCCAGTACTTC. The chain joins TRBV10-1 to TRBJ2-5, with 8 bases lining up with TRBD2. Germline-derived CDR1 and CDR2 are WNHNN and SYGVQD (reference sequence). CDR3 length equals 14 residues. V lost 6 bases to trimming and J lost 5 bases; unmatched junction nucleotides: 8.

The CDR3 spells CASSLGQSIFDTQYF. The CDR3 DNA reads TGCGCCAGCAGCTTAGGACAGTCGATTTTTGATACGCAGTATTTT. This chain links TRBV5-1 with TRBJ2-3; D might be TRBD1 (6 bases). The CDR3 is made up of 15 amino acids. Germline-derived CDR1 and CDR2 are SGHRS and YFSETQ. Trimming shortened V by 2 bases and J by 6 bases, and 16 bases separated the two germline ends.

V is TRBV13 and J is TRBJ2-5; 7 bases fit TRBD2. With the DNA end fitting TRBJ2-7 better, the J assignment may be wrong. This CDR3 has 15 amino acids. Germline-derived CDR1 and CDR2 are PRHDT and FYEKMQ (reference sequence). The CDR3 region has the DNA TGTGCCAGCAGCCCCAGGGAGGGCCCCTCCTACGAGCAGTACTTC. Residues: CASSPREGPSYEQYF.

With respect to this clone: At one end the junction does not follow the germline gene, possibly because of a read error. The chain joins TRBV5-1 to TRBJ1-1; D not certain. The CDR3 contains 12 residues. Germline V gene lookup returns CDR1 SGHRS and CDR2 YFSETQ. The CDR3 is CANSLGGTEAFF. The CDR3 DNA reads as TGCGCCAACAGCTTGGGAGGCACTGAAGCTTTCTTT.

This chain links TRBV5-1 with TRBJ2-5; TRBD1 matches 11 bases. The J call may be faulty, since TRBJ2-7 better matches the DNA end. Germline lookup yields CDR1 SGHRS and CDR2 YFSETQ. The CDR3 is made up of 14 amino acids. This CDR3 reads CASSTGQGAYEQYF. The CDR3 region has the DNA TGCGCCAGCAGCACGGGACAGGGGGCCTACGAGCAGTACTTC.